This T cell receptor (beta chain) comes out of a study of shared clonotypes between healthy human individuals. Across the whole study: Donor ages ranged 18 to 49 years: a couple of women, a few men.

Trimming removed 1 base from V and 7 bases from J, with 13 bases in between. Germline V gene lookup returns CDR1 SGHAT and CDR2 FQNNGV. The CDR3 loop spans 14 amino acids. It was across several immunoSEQ plates that each subset's genomic DNA was evenly split. Sequencing used immunoSEQ multiplex PCR; TCRdb keeps in-frame clones, though not all of them. The sample yields over 2 million clones, less than 95% seen once. CD4+ cells were split into CD45RA+ naive and CD45RA-negative memory subsets. The receptor was isolated from a man aged 18 to 30 in good health. Some clones in this sample may be carry-over from other donors' samples. Sequenced sample: naive CD4+ T cells from PBMCs. Subset in this sample: CD45RA+ positively selected. The rearrangement joins TRBV11-2 to TRBJ1-1; D perhaps matches TRBD1 (5 bases). CDR3 amino acids: CASSLAGIPIEAFF. CDR3 DNA: TGTGCCAGCAGCTTAGCAGGGATCCCCATTGAAGCTTTCTTT.